The rows below give T cell receptor beta chains drawn from one sample of a study of blood T cell repertoires in COVID-19. Only in-frame clones appear in the TCRdb table, and some are missing; sequencing was by immunoSEQ multiplex PCR. Of some 290,000 clones in the sample, nearly 90% were seen once. Sequencing used PBMCs or T cells enriched from blood (not recorded which). Source of these receptors: a woman in her thirties who had recovered from COVID-19. Each CDR3 is given with its conserved first and last residue. A D gene is named only where the DNA matches it firmly. Clone size, where shown, is once, few, many, or a class for clones that have expanded.

. | once | TRBJ2-7 | TRBV28 | CASRERVHRVGSYEQYF | TGTGCCAGCAGGGAGAGGGTTCATCGGGTAGGCTCCTACGAGCAGTACTTC
. | . | TRBJ2-3 | TRBV6-6 | CASSYLGQGTDTQYF | TGTGCCAGCAGTTACCTGGGACAAGGCACAGATACGCAGTATTTT
TRBD2 | . | TRBJ2-7 | TRBV27 | CASSRTSGPYEQYF | TGTGCCAGCAGCAGGACTAGCGGTCCCTACGAGCAGTACTTC
TRBD2 | . | TRBJ2-3 | TRBV7-2 | CASSDRRLAGVTDTQYF | TGTGCCAGCAGCGACCGCAGACTAGCGGGAGTAACAGATACGCAGTATTTT
TRBD1 | . | TRBJ1-5 | TRBV6-2/TRBV6-3 | CASSYSPLPDREHQPQHF | TGTGCCAGCAGTTACTCACCCTTACCAGACAGGGAGCATCAGCCCCAGCATTTT
TRBD1 | . | TRBJ1-3 | TRBV5-1 | CASSFLGGASGNTIYF | TGCGCCAGCAGCTTCTTAGGGGGCGCTTCTGGAAACACCATATATTTT
TRBD1 | . | TRBJ1-1 | TRBV11-2 | CASSLQGTEAFF | TGTGCCAGCAGCCTACAGGGGACTGAAGCTTTCTTT
. | . | TRBJ2-3 | TRBV6-1 | CASSEMVRGGYDTQYF | TGTGCCAGCAGTGAAATGGTGCGGGGTGGATACGATACGCAGTATTTT
TRBD2 | . | TRBJ2-1 | TRBV3-1/TRBV3-2 | CASSSLAGGFTYNEQFF | TGTGCCAGCAGCTCCCTCGCGGGGGGATTCACCTACAATGAGCAGTTCTTC
. | . | TRBJ1-4 | TRBV3-1/TRBV3-2 | CASSQDWTAGEKLFF | TGTGCCAGCAGCCAAGATTGGACTGCGGGGGAAAAACTGTTTTTT
. | . | TRBJ2-3 | TRBV27 | CASSLIRAADTQYF | TGTGCCAGCAGTTTGATCAGGGCTGCTGATACGCAGTATTTT
. | . | TRBJ1-2 | TRBV29-1 | CSVSPGSGYTF | TGCAGCGTTAGTCCGGGTAGCGGCTACACCTTC
TRBD2 | . | TRBJ2-3 | TRBV4-3 | CASSQGLAGSGTDTQYF | TGCGCCAGCAGCCAAGGACTAGCGGGTAGCGGCACAGATACGCAGTATTTT
. | . | TRBJ2-3 | TRBV5-4 | CASSFDSSTDTQYF | TGTGCCAGCAGCTTCGACTCGAGCACAGATACGCAGTATTTT
. | . | TRBJ1-5 | TRBV28 | CASSTPQDRRGNQPQHF | TGTGCCAGCAGCACACCTCAAGACAGGCGGGGGAATCAGCCCCAGCATTTT
. | . | TRBJ1-5 | TRBV2 | CASSGQAGDQPQHF | TGTGCCAGCAGTGGACAGGCAGGGGATCAGCCCCAGCATTTT
. | once | TRBJ2-7 | TRBV7-2 | CASSFRGSYEQYF | TGTGCCAGCAGCTTCAGGGGATCCTACGAGCAGTACTTC
. | once | TRBJ1-4 | TRBV6-8 | CASINAFATNEKLFF | TGTGCCAGCATAAATGCGTTTGCAACTAATGAAAAACTGTTTTTT
. | . | TRBJ2-2 | TRBV28 | CASTEGGAGTGELFF | TGTGCCAGCACCGAGGGGGGGGCAGGCACCGGGGAGCTGTTTTTT
TRBD2 | . | TRBJ2-2 | TRBV10-3 | CAISLAANTGELFF | TGTGCCATCAGCCTAGCGGCGAACACCGGGGAGCTGTTTTTT
. | . | TRBJ2-1 | TRBV24-1 | CATGGYNEQFF | TGTGCCACCGGGGGCTATAATGAGCAGTTCTTC
TRBD2 | . | TRBJ2-3 | TRBV6-5 | CASSSGLAGEDTQYF | TGTGCCAGCAGTTCGGGACTAGCGGGAGAAGATACGCAGTATTTT
. | . | TRBJ1-5 | TRBV5-1 | CASSSGDVLGGQPQHF | TGCGCCAGCAGCTCTGGGGATGTGCTCGGGGGTCAGCCCCAGCATTTT
. | . | TRBJ1-5 | TRBV10-3 | CAISGGEGSNQPQHF | TGTGCCATCAGTGGGGGTGAGGGTAGCAATCAGCCCCAGCATTTT
TRBD2 | few | TRBJ2-7 | TRBV5-1 | CASSDGLAGVPYEQYF | TGCGCCAGCAGCGATGGACTAGCGGGAGTCCCCTACGAGCAGTACTTC
TRBD2 | . | TRBJ2-1 | TRBV7-9 | CASSLSSGRVGEQFF | TGTGCCAGCAGCCTGTCTAGCGGGAGGGTCGGGGAGCAGTTCTTC
. | once | TRBJ1-1 | TRBV18 | CASSPPGRRETEAFF | TGTGCCAGCTCACCACCGGGCAGGCGGGAAACTGAAGCTTTCTTT
TRBD2 | . | TRBJ2-5 | TRBV5-1 | CASSVPGLAGGSPYF | TGCGCCAGCAGCGTACCGGGACTAGCGGGAGGATCCCCGTACTTC
. | . | TRBJ2-7 | TRBV10-3 | CAISEYSTAYEQYF | TGTGCCATCAGTGAGTATAGTACCGCTTACGAGCAGTACTTC
. | . | TRBJ2-7 | TRBV15 | CATSRHRDFSYEQYF | TGTGCCACCAGCAGGCACCGGGACTTCTCCTACGAGCAGTACTTC
TRBD2 | . | TRBJ2-7 | TRBV28 | CASSLGLELYEQYF | TGTGCCAGCAGTTTGGGACTAGAGCTCTACGAGCAGTACTTC
. | . | TRBJ2-7 | TRBV27 | CASSWARTDYEQYF | TGTGCCAGCAGTTGGGCAAGGACAGACTACGAGCAGTACTTC
TRBD2 | . | TRBJ2-5 | TRBV18 | CASSKPGLAGEETQYF | TGTGCCAGCTCGAAACCGGGACTAGCGGGAGAAGAGACCCAGTACTTC
TRBD1 | . | TRBJ2-3 | TRBV14 | CASSYRQGIDTQYF | TGTGCCAGCAGTTATAGACAGGGAATAGATACGCAGTATTTT
TRBD1 | . | TRBJ1-1 | TRBV7-2 | CASSFTGGAFF | TGTGCCAGCAGTTTCACAGGGGGAGCTTTCTTT
. | . | TRBJ2-7 | TRBV18 | CATGRGADYEQYF | TGTGCCACCGGACGGGGGGCCGACTACGAGCAGTACTTC
. | . | TRBJ2-1 | TRBV12-5 | CASGYHGVTYNEQFF | TGTGCTAGTGGCTACCACGGGGTCACCTACAATGAGCAGTTCTTC
TRBD1 | . | TRBJ2-7 | TRBV18 | CASSGPGQASYEQYF | TGTGCCAGCTCAGGTCCGGGACAGGCCTCCTACGAGCAGTACTTC
TRBD1 | . | TRBJ2-2 | TRBV5-1 | CASSNQGQGTGELFF | TGCGCCAGCAGCAACCAAGGACAGGGAACCGGGGAGCTGTTTTTT
TRBD1 | . | TRBJ1-1 | TRBV24-1 | CATSDGQGNTEAFF | TGTGCCACCAGTGACGGACAGGGTAACACTGAAGCTTTCTTT
. | . | TRBJ1-5 | TRBV19 | CASKTGGQPQHF | TGTGCCAGTAAAACGGGGGGGCAGCCCCAGCATTTT